The rows below give T cell receptor beta chains drawn from one sample of a study of response to subunit inactivated influenza vaccine. MiXCR was run by TCRdb on the RT-PCR reads, yielding one entry per CDR3 protein. The top ten hold roughly 6.4% of the sample, which has 650,000 to 800,000 distinct CDR3 sequences, over 11% seen once. Sequences were derived from PBMCs from blood, sampled 14 to 15 days before vaccination. These receptors all come from a man between 50 and 59 years old who received an inactivated influenza vaccine. Each CDR3 is given with its conserved first and last residue. D genes are given only for firm matches. The listing skips clone size in some rows; elsewhere it reads once, few, many or a size class.

size,D,J,V,DNA,CDR3
few,.,TRBJ1-5,TRBV7-7,TGTGCTAGCAGCTCCTTAGTGGGACCCCCACCGAATCAGCCCCAGCATTTT,CASSSLVGPPPNQPQHF
.,.,TRBJ1-5,TRBV29-1,TGCAGCGTCGGGGAGGGAGTCAATCAGCCCCAGCATTTT,CSVGEGVNQPQHF
.,TRBD2,TRBJ2-1,TRBV2,TGTGCCAGCAGGGGAAGGACAAGCGGGAGTGCTGAGCAGTTCTTC,CASRGRTSGSAEQFF
few,.,TRBJ1-2,TRBV10-3,TGTGCCCTCGGGGAAGACAGCTATGGCTACACCTTC,CALGEDSYGYTF
many,.,TRBJ2-7,TRBV20-1,TGCAGTGCTAGAGATTCAGGGGGGAACCCCTACGAGCAGTACTTC,CSARDSGGNPYEQYF
.,.,TRBJ1-1,TRBV4-1,TGCGCCAGCAGCCAAGGATTAACAGCCCAAGCTTTCTTT,CASSQGLTAQAFF
.,TRBD1,TRBJ1-4,TRBV7-9,TGTGCCAGCAGCCACGGACAGGATAATGAAAAACTGTTTTTT,CASSHGQDNEKLFF
few,.,TRBJ1-1,TRBV27,TGTGCCAGCAGTTTATCCGACAGCTACACTGAAGCTTTCTTT,CASSLSDSYTEAFF
.,TRBD2,TRBJ2-7,TRBV7-8,TGTGCCAGCAGACATCCGGGACTAGCGGGAGACGAGCAGTACTTC,CASRHPGLAGDEQYF
few,.,TRBJ2-5,TRBV6-2/TRBV6-3,TGTGCCAGCAGCTCCCGGATGGTAATGGAGACCCAGTACTTC,CASSSRMVMETQYF
few,.,TRBJ2-1,TRBV29-1,TGCAGCGTTGCCCTATTTTCGGGGAATGAGCAGTTCTTC,CSVALFSGNEQFF
few,TRBD2,TRBJ2-3,TRBV12-3/TRBV12-4,TGTGCCAGCAGTTTTAACACGGGGGGGACAGATACGCAGTATTTT,CASSFNTGGTDTQYF
few,.,TRBJ1-6,TRBV28,TGTGCCAGCAGGGGGGACGGAAGCTATTCACCCCTCCACTTT,CASRGDGSYSPLHF
once,TRBD1,TRBJ2-2,TRBV24-1,TGTGCCACCAGTGTACAGGGGGCCGGCACCGGGGAGCTGTTTTTT,CATSVQGAGTGELFF
.,TRBD1,TRBJ2-7,TRBV7-2,TGTGCCAGCAGCCCTGACAGGGGTCAAGGGTACGAGCAGTACTTC,CASSPDRGQGYEQYF
.,.,TRBJ2-1,TRBV20-1,TGCAGTGCTAGAACTCCCCTCCGGGGAAGCTCCTACAATGAGCAGTTCTTC,CSARTPLRGSSYNEQFF
few,.,TRBJ2-2,TRBV2,TGTGCCAGCAGTGTCAGAACAGGGACCAGGGGGCTGTTTTTT,CASSVRTGTRGLFF
few,TRBD2,TRBJ2-1,TRBV3-1,TGTGCCAGCAGCCAGCTAGCGGGGGGGCGCGGGAGTGAGCAGTTCTTC,CASSQLAGGRGSEQFF
few,TRBD1,TRBJ2-7,TRBV4-1,TGCGCCAGCAGCCAAGAAGGACAGGGGACCCCCTACGAGCAGTACTTC,CASSQEGQGTPYEQYF
few,.,TRBJ1-1,TRBV12-3/TRBV12-4,TGTGCCAGCAGTTTAGTAGAAGAGGCTGAAGCTTTCTTT,CASSLVEEAEAFF
many,TRBD1,TRBJ1-5,TRBV7-2,TGTGCCAGCAGCCACCGGACAGGGGAACATAGCAATCAGCCCCAGCATTTT,CASSHRTGEHSNQPQHF
.,.,TRBJ2-7,TRBV5-4,TGTGCCAGCAGCCCATCCGACAGCTATTACGAGCAGTACTTC,CASSPSDSYYEQYF
.,TRBD1,TRBJ2-1,TRBV12-3/TRBV12-4,TGTGCCAGCAGTTTTTTGCTCCGGGACAGGGCGATGTCCTCCTACAATGAGCAGTTCTTC,CASSFLLRDRAMSSYNEQFF
few,.,TRBJ2-3,TRBV20-1,TGCAGTGCTAGAGATTGGAGAAAGACAGACCGAAGCACAGATACGCAGTATTTT,CSARDWRKTDRSTDTQYF
once,TRBD2,TRBJ2-7,TRBV6-1,TGTGCCAGCAGTGCCGGGACTAGCGGGACCCCCTACGAGCAGTACTTC,CASSAGTSGTPYEQYF
.,.,TRBJ2-3,TRBV29-1,TGCAGCGTTGGGGCTAGCTTTTCAGATACGCAGTATTTT,CSVGASFSDTQYF
.,.,TRBJ1-5,TRBV20-1,TGCAGTGCTAGGACGGGCGGGAGGGTGAATCAGCCCCAGCATTTT,CSARTGGRVNQPQHF
.,TRBD1,TRBJ1-2,TRBV2,TGTGCCAGCAGGGCGGAACAGGGGAACGGCTACACCTTC,CASRAEQGNGYTF
.,.,TRBJ2-3,TRBV18,TGTGCCAGCTCACCAACCACGGGTATCCCAGATACGCAGTATTTT,CASSPTTGIPDTQYF
once,.,TRBJ1-2,TRBV29-1,TGCAGCGTTGAAGGGTTTGGGTATGGCTACACCTTC,CSVEGFGYGYTF
few,TRBD1,TRBJ2-1,TRBV5-1,TGCGCCAGCAGTTCCGACCTCTTCCGGGACAGGGGCAATGAGCAGTTCTTC,CASSSDLFRDRGNEQFF
.,.,TRBJ2-1,TRBV20-1,TGCAGTGCCCCGAAAGGGATTTCCTACAATGAGCAGTTCTTC,CSAPKGISYNEQFF
many,.,TRBJ2-3,TRBV15,TGTGCCACCAGCAGAGCTACAGGGAGGGACGGCACAGATACGCAGTATTTT,CATSRATGRDGTDTQYF
.,.,TRBJ2-7,TRBV7-8,TGTGCCAGCAGCTTATCGGCAGGGGTCCACGAGCAGTACTTC,CASSLSAGVHEQYF
few,.,TRBJ1-5,TRBV2,TGTGCCAGCAGGGGATCCTATAGCAATCAGCCCCAGCATTTT,CASRGSYSNQPQHF
few,.,TRBJ2-1,TRBV11-2,TGTGCCAGCAGCTTAGGGTGGGTTTGGCTAGAGGGGAACTATGAGCAGTTCTTC,CASSLGWVWLEGNYEQFF
many,TRBD2,TRBJ2-7,TRBV20-1,TGCAGTGCTGATCCGGCGGCTAGCGGGAGTATTTACGAGCAGTACTTC,CSADPAASGSIYEQYF
few,.,TRBJ2-7,TRBV4-3,TGCGCCAGCAGCCAAGATAGGGAAGGCGGCGTCGAGCAGTACTTC,CASSQDREGGVEQYF
.,.,TRBJ1-1,TRBV7-2,TGTGCCAGCAGCTTAGTACCCATCGTGCAGATAGCTTTCTTT,CASSLVPIVQIAFF
.,.,TRBJ1-6,TRBV20-1,TGCAGTGCTAGTGTCGGAGGATCGTTGGATAATTCACCCCTCCACTTT,CSASVGGSLDNSPLHF
.,TRBD2,TRBJ2-3,TRBV12-3/TRBV12-4,TGTGCCAGCAGTTTTTCGTTTAGCGGGGATCTCACAGATACGCAGTATTTT,CASSFSFSGDLTDTQYF
many,TRBD1,TRBJ1-4,TRBV28,TGTGCCAGCAGGCCTACCCCATACAGGGGAACCAATGAAAAACTGTTTTTT,CASRPTPYRGTNEKLFF
few,TRBD2,TRBJ2-4,TRBV20-1,TGCAGTGCTAGGTCCGCCGGGACTAGCGCGCCAAGGGACATTCAGTACTTC,CSARSAGTSAPRDIQYF
few,.,TRBJ2-7,TRBV25-1,TGTGCCAGCAGCGCCCGGTCGGACCAGTACTTC,CASSARSDQYF
few,TRBD2,TRBJ2-2,TRBV6-5,TGTGCCAGCAGTTACGCTCCGGGGGGTACCGGGGAGCTGTTTTTT,CASSYAPGGTGELFF
.,.,TRBJ2-1,TRBV20-1,TGCAGTGCAAAATCTGGGGTTTATGAGCAGTTCTTC,CSAKSGVYEQFF
.,.,TRBJ2-2,TRBV28,TGTGCCAGCAGTTTAAAGGCTAGCAAGAACACCGGGGAGCTGTTTTTT,CASSLKASKNTGELFF
.,TRBD2,TRBJ2-5,TRBV29-1,TGCAGCGTCGACCGGACTAGCCCAGAGACCCAGTACTTC,CSVDRTSPETQYF
.,TRBD1,TRBJ1-2,TRBV6-5,TGTGCCAGCAGTTCAAATTCCGGGACAGGGGTTGGTGGCTACACCTTC,CASSSNSGTGVGGYTF
few,.,TRBJ1-6,TRBV28,TGTGCCAGCAGTCCAACAGGGAGCTCCTATAATTCACCCCTCCACTTT,CASSPTGSSYNSPLHF
many,.,TRBJ1-1,TRBV7-2,TGTGCCAGCAGCCAACGGGCGATAATGAACCCTGAAGCTTTCTTT,CASSQRAIMNPEAFF
few,TRBD2,TRBJ2-5,TRBV24-1,TGTGCCACCAGTGACTATTCAGCGGGAGCCGACCAAGAGACCCAGTACTTC,CATSDYSAGADQETQYF